Below are 27 T cell receptor beta chains sequenced from a single sample in a study of pediatric ulcerative colitis. Sequenced by immunoSEQ multiplex PCR; TCRdb stores in-frame clones only, minus some. The sample gives over 35,000 clones, approximately 87% of which show up once; less than 30% is in the top ten. The sequencing input was blood. Receptor source: a girl between 5 and 17 years old with moderate ulcerative colitis.

The table lists this clone with a few counts. A junction end diverges from the germline sequence, so it may reflect a read error. This chain uses TRBV4-3 with TRBJ1-5; no definite D call. Germline-derived CDR1 and CDR2 are LGHNA and YSLEER. This CDR3 is built from 15 residues. CDR3 coding DNA: TGCGCCAGCAGCCAAGGGCCGTATAGCGATCAGCCCCAGCATTTT. This encodes CASSQGPYSDQPQHF.

This chain joins TRBV7-3 and TRBJ1-2; D may be TRBD1 (6 bases). The germline V gene encodes CDR1 SGHTA and CDR2 FQGTGA. The CDR3 contains 14 residues. The V end lost 2 bases, the J end lost 2 bases, and 9 bases lay between the germline ends. Written as DNA, the CDR3 is TGTGCCAGCAGCTTATTGGGACAAAACTATGGCTACACCTTC. Its translation is CASSLLGQNYGYTF.

The chain links TRBV15 to TRBJ1-2; 11 bases align to TRBD1. Germline CDR1 LNHNV, CDR2 YYDKDF (reference sequence). With V trimmed by 5 bases and J by 3 bases, 5 bases remained unmatched. The length of the CDR3 is 15 residues. CDR3: CATSGQGADDYGYTF. Here the CDR3 DNA reads TGTGCCACCAGCGGACAGGGGGCAGACGACTATGGCTACACCTTC.

CDR3 nucleotide sequence: TGTGCCAGCAGTCCCCTAGCGGTTGATTACGAGCAGTACTTC. It encodes CASSPLAVDYEQYF. This chain links TRBV6-5 with TRBJ2-7, with 7 bases matching TRBD2. In germline, CDR1 is MNHEY, CDR2 SVGAGI. Trimming took 5 bases from V and 4 from J; bases not matched to a gene: 8. The CDR3 extends over 14 amino acids.

This chain connects TRBV6-1 to TRBJ2-2, with unresolved D. V was pared by 11 bases and J by 6 bases, with 13 bases between. This CDR3 region has 12 residues. Germline lookup yields CDR1 MNHNS and CDR2 SASEGT. In DNA, the CDR3 is TGTGCCCCACTTAGTATACCCGGGGAGCTGTTTTTT. The encoded protein is CAPLSIPGELFF.

The chain uses TRBV7-9 and TRBJ2-1; D might be TRBD2 (5 bases). The germline V and J ends were trimmed by 1 base and 0 bases, with 13 bases remaining between them. From germline, CDR1 is SEHNR and CDR2 FQNEAQ (reference sequence). The CDR3 loop spans 17 amino acids. CDR3 in amino acids: CASSLEASLSSYNEQFF. CDR3 sequence (DNA): TGTGCCAGCAGCTTAGAGGCTAGCCTGAGCTCCTACAATGAGCAGTTCTTC.

The V call is TRBV25-1, the J call TRBJ2-3; D is undetermined. This CDR3 comprises 12 residues. Germline assignment: CDR1 MGHDK and CDR2 SYGVNS. V was cut by 3 bases and J by 1 base, with 2 bases left in between. This CDR3 is CASSEGTDTQYF. The CDR3 DNA sequence: TGTGCCAGCAGTGAGGGCACAGATACGCAGTATTTT. Combining the CDR3 with reference TRBV25-1 and TRBJ2-3 gives the whole variable domain EADIYQTPRYLVIGTGKKITLECSQTMGHDKMYWYQQDPGMELHLIHYSYGVNSTEKGDLSSESTVSRIRTEHFPLTLESARPSHTSQYLCASSEGTDTQYFGPGTRLTVL.

V and J are TRBV10-3 and TRBJ2-1, with 8 positions matching TRBD1. The germline gives CDR1 ENHRY, CDR2 SYGVKD. Trimming removed 6 bases from V and 6 bases from J; junction bases left unmatched: 10. The CDR3 loop spans 15 amino acids. In nucleotides, the CDR3 is TGTGCCATCAGCGAAGACAGGGGTTTAGGCAATGAGCAGTTCTTC. Residues: CAISEDRGLGNEQFF.

This rearrangement joins TRBV6-5 to TRBJ1-2; no firm D call. The CDR3 totals 16 residues. Germline-derived CDR1 and CDR2 are MNHEY and SVGAGI. V lost 0 bases to trimming and J lost 3 bases, with 14 bases between them. DNA for the CDR3: TGTGCCAGCAGTTACTCCCTGGCGCCACCCTACTATGGCTACACCTTC. Protein sequence: CASSYSLAPPYYGYTF.

The J gene is TRBJ2-5, the V gene TRBV9, with D hard to call. This CDR3 is built from 14 residues. The ends were cut back, 0 bases at V and 11 bases at J, with 17 bases in the middle. The germline CDR1 and CDR2 sequences are SGDLS and YYNGEE. CDR3 sequence: CASSVGRVSPEQYF. Written as DNA, the CDR3 is TGTGCCAGCAGCGTAGGTCGGGTTTCCCCAGAGCAGTACTTC.

The chain couples TRBV10-2 to TRBJ2-3; 7 bases fit TRBD1. This CDR3 has 15 amino acids. V dropped 6 bases and J dropped 0; count of bases not matched to a gene: 6. Germline values: CDR1 WSHSY, CDR2 SAAADI. The CDR3 bases are TGCGCCAGCAGCCTCGGGACAGCAAGCACAGATACGCAGTATTTT. Its translation: CASSLGTASTDTQYF.

This clone showed up just a few times. This rearrangement joins TRBV4-2 to TRBJ1-5; 11 positions match TRBD1. The CDR3 contains 14 residues. Germline CDR1 LGHNA, CDR2 YNFKEQ. V dropped 4 bases and J dropped 9; count of bases not matched to a gene: 5. Here the CDR3 DNA reads TGTGCCAGCAGCCTGGGGACAGGGGGACCGCCCCAGCATTTT. This gives the protein CASSLGTGGPPQHF.

The gene calls are TRBV19 and TRBJ1-4; possible D gene TRBD1, 6 bases. Germline V gene data show CDR1 as LNHDA and CDR2 as SQIVND (reference sequence). The CDR3 spans 18 residues. Between the trimmed V and J ends, which lost 1 base and 3 bases, there was a span of 18 bases. CDR3 residues: CASSIGAGAPPANEKLFF. The CDR3 DNA is TGTGCCAGTAGTATAGGCGCAGGGGCCCCTCCGGCTAATGAAAAACTGTTTTTT.

The chain recombines TRBV30 with TRBJ2-3, with TRBD2 identical over 8 bases. The V segment lost 0 bases and the J segment 0 bases; nucleotides outside the gene matches: 8. The CDR3 runs 17 residues. The germline gives CDR1 GTSNPN, CDR2 SVGIG (reference sequence). In DNA form, the CDR3 reads TGTGCCTGGAGTGTAGGCCGCGGGAGGACTAGCACAGATACGCAGTATTTT. Translated, it gives CAWSVGRGRTSTDTQYF.

The genes are TRBV11-3 and TRBJ1-2, with D perhaps TRBD1 (6 bases). Trimming left V 1 base short and J 2 bases short, with 17 bases between. The V gene's germline CDR1 is SGHNT and CDR2 YENEEA. This CDR3 has 17 amino acids. The CDR3 coding sequence is TGTGCCAGCAGCTTAGGGGTGCCTCAGGGGAGGAACTATGGCTACACCTTC. Translation gives CASSLGVPQGRNYGYTF.

The chain has TRBV5-4 and TRBJ1-4; perhaps TRBD1 as D (5 bases). Trimming removed 1 base at V and 5 bases at J, with 6 bases between. Germline V gene data show CDR1 as SGHNT and CDR2 as YYREEE (reference sequence). The CDR3 covers 13 residues. The CDR3 protein is CASSLKGNEKLFF. CDR3 bases: TGTGCCAGCAGCTTGAAGGGGAATGAAAAACTGTTTTTT.

V and J are TRBV30 and TRBJ2-1; 11 nucleotides align to TRBD2. V lost 0 bases and J lost 2; bases outside the gene matches: 3. CDR1 GTSNPN and CDR2 SVGIG come from the germline V gene (reference sequence). CDR3 length: 16 amino acids. CDR3 DNA: TGTGCCTGGAGTGTACGACTAGCGGGAACCTACAATGAGCAGTTCTTC. Amino acids: CAWSVRLAGTYNEQFF.

This clone appeared a few times. Mismatch with germline at one junction end may stem from a read error. The CDR3 DNA follows: TGTGCCAGCAGTGACAGGGTGAAAACTGAAGCTTTCTTT. Its translation is CASSDRVKTEAFF. The rearrangement links TRBV6-5 to TRBJ1-1; 7 nucleotides line up with TRBD1. The V gene's germline CDR1 is MNHEY and CDR2 SVGAGI. The CDR3 covers 13 residues.

V usage is TRBV27 and J usage is TRBJ1-5; D remains ambiguous. This CDR3 spans 12 amino acids. V was pared by 6 bases and J by 8 bases, with 11 bases between. CDR1 MNHEY and CDR2 SMNVEV come from the germline V gene (reference sequence). CDR3 loop: CASRPSQEPQHF. The CDR3 DNA reads TGTGCCAGCAGGCCGAGTCAAGAGCCCCAGCATTTT.

This clone came up once. The rearrangement links TRBV28 to TRBJ2-3; tentatively, D is TRBD1 (6 bases). The V end was cut by 4 bases, the J end by 2 bases, with 16 bases between. Germline V lookup: CDR1 MDHEN, CDR2 SYDVKM. The CDR3 covers 16 residues. The CDR3 DNA follows: TGTGCCAGCAGTTCGATCCCTGGACAGATCACAGATACGCAGTATTTT. This sequence encodes CASSSIPGQITDTQYF.

The V call is TRBV7-2, the J call TRBJ1-6, with unresolved D. There are 17 residues in the CDR3. The germline gives CDR1 SGHTA, CDR2 FQGNSA. Trimming removed 5 bases from V and 0 bases from J, with 14 bases in between. The CDR3: CASSPRAARSYNSPLHF. CDR3 nucleotides: TGTGCCAGCAGCCCTCGTGCAGCCCGCTCCTATAATTCACCCCTCCACTTT.

This clone was picked up many times. The V gene is TRBV7-8, the J gene TRBJ1-5, with unresolved D. The CDR3 runs to 18 residues. Trimming left V 0 bases short and J 0 bases short, with 15 bases between. Per germline, CDR1 SGHVS and CDR2 FQNEAQ. The CDR3 DNA reads TGTGCCAGCAGCTTAGCGCCCCGTGGGGAGTATAGCAATCAGCCCCAGCATTTT. Amino acid sequence: CASSLAPRGEYSNQPQHF.

This clone occurred once. CDR3 nucleotide sequence: TGCGCCAGCAGCCTCCTCGGGGCAAAGGGTGAGCAGTTCTTC. It translates to CASSLLGAKGEQFF. This chain uses TRBV4-3 with TRBJ2-1; D may match TRBD1 or TRBD2 (5 bases each). The V end was cut by 4 bases, the J end by 9 bases, with 16 bases between. The CDR3 is 14 residues long. Germline CDR1 reads LGHNA; CDR2 reads YSLEER.

This chain links TRBV6-6 with TRBJ1-1; D call uncertain. This CDR3 is built from 13 residues. Trimming shortened V by 0 bases and J by 7 bases, and 9 bases separated the two germline ends. The V gene's germline CDR1 is MNHNY and CDR2 SVGAGI (reference sequence). This CDR3 is CASSYSSGVEAFF. DNA of the CDR3: TGTGCCAGCAGTTACTCGTCCGGGGTTGAAGCTTTCTTT.

V and J are TRBV5-8 and TRBJ2-3, with 12 bases lining up with TRBD2. This CDR3 region has 15 residues. V dropped 4 bases and J dropped 1; count of bases not matched to a gene: 1. The germline V gene encodes CDR1 SGHTS and CDR2 YDEGEE. The CDR3 protein is CASSRTSGGTDTQYF. The CDR3 bases are TGTGCCAGCAGCCGGACTAGCGGGGGCACAGATACGCAGTATTTT.

The gene calls are TRBV6-5 and TRBJ2-2; D gene unclear. Germline V gene lookup returns CDR1 MNHEY and CDR2 SVGAGI. This CDR3 has 13 residues. V lost 2 bases to trimming and J lost 4 bases, with 5 bases between them. The CDR3 here is CASSYKSTGELFF. CDR3 nucleotides: TGTGCCAGCAGTTACAAGTCCACCGGGGAGCTGTTTTTT.

This rearrangement joins TRBV5-1 to TRBJ2-2; D unclear. Trimming removed 0 bases at V and 3 bases at J, with 3 bases between. CDR1 SGHRS and CDR2 YFSETQ come from the germline V gene. This CDR3 has 13 amino acids. Written as DNA, the CDR3 is TGCGCCAGCAGCTTGGGTGACACCGGGGAGCTGTTTTTT. It specifies CASSLGDTGELFF.